This T cell receptor beta chain emerged from a study of OX40 agonist ivuxolimab in advanced cancers. Study context: The group had a mean age of roughly 56 years, ranged from about 23 to 79, and was 82.7% male. Anti-PD-1, anti-PD-L1 or anti-CTLA-4 therapy given earlier was allowed, and roughly 40% had some. Partial response was recorded in three patients: one hepatocellular carcinoma and two cutaneous melanoma cases. Study conclusions and caveats: CD4+ and CD8+ blood T cells expanded clonally by week 6 at 0.1 to 3.0 mg/kg.

The germline CDR1 and CDR2 sequences are SQVTM and ANQGSEA. This CDR3 contains 15 residues. J gave up 5 bases and V 5 bases, and 11 bases lay outside the gene matches. About this clone itself: The antigen remains unidentified.

Repertoires were generated with immunoSEQ multiplex PCR, while TCRdb's copy carries only in-frame clones and drops some. The repertoire holds about 75,000 clones, with 70% to 90% as singletons. The TCR originated in an adult with an advanced solid tumor such as melanoma, head and neck, liver or kidney cancer. Sequencing used CD4+ or CD8+ T cells sorted from blood, obtained in a trial of the OX40 agonist ivuxolimab. V usage is TRBV29-1 and J usage is TRBJ2-7; 11 bases line up with TRBD1. The CDR3, as DNA: TGCAGCGTTATAGGGACAGGGGGTCTGGGAGACGAGCAGTACTTC. It encodes CSVIGTGGLGDEQYF.